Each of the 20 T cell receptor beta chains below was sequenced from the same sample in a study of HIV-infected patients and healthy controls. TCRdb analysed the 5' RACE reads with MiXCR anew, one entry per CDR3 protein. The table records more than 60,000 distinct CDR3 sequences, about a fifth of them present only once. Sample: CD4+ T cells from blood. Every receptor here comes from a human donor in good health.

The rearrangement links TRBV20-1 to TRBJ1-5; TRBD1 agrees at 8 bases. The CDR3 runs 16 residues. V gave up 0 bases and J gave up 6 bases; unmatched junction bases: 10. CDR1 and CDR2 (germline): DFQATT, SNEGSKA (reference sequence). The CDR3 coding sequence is TGCAGTGCTAGAGATCCGCGGACAGGGAACACTCAGCCCCAGCATTTT. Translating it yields CSARDPRTGNTQPQHF.

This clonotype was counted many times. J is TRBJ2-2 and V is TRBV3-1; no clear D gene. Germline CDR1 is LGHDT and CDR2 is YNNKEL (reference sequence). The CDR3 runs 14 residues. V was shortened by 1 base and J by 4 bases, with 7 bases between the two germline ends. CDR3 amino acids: CASSQVRITGELFF. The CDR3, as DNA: TGTGCCAGCAGCCAAGTTAGAATCACCGGGGAGCTGTTTTTT.

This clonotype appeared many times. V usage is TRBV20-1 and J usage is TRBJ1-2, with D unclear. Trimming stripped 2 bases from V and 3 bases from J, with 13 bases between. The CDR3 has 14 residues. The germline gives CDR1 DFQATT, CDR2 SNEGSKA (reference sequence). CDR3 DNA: TGCAGTGCTAGATCGCTAGGAGAAGACTATGGCTACACCTTC. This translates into CSARSLGEDYGYTF.

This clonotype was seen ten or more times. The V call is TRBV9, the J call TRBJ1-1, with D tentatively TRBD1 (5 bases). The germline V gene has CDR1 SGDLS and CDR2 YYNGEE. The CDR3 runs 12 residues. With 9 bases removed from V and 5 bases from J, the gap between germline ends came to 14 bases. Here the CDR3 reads CATGRDGTEAFF. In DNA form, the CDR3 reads TGTGCCACCGGTCGGGACGGAACTGAAGCTTTCTTT.

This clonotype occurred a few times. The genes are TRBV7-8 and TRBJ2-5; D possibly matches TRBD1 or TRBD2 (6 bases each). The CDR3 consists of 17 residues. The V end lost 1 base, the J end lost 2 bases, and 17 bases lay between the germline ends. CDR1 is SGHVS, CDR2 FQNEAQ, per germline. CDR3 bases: TGTGCCAGCAGCTTAGTTGGTCCGGGGGCGGGTCAAGAGACCCAGTACTTC. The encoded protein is CASSLVGPGAGQETQYF. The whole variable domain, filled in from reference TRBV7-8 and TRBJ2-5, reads GAGVSQSPRYKVAKRGQDVALRCDPISGHVSLFWYQQALGQGPEFLTYFQNEAQLDKSGLPSDRFFAERPEGSVSTLKIQRTQQEDSAVYLCASSLVGPGAGQETQYFGPGTRLLVL.

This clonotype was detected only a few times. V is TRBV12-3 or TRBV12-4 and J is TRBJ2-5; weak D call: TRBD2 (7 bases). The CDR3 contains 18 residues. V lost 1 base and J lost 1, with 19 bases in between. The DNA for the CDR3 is TGTGCCAGCAGTTTAGGCAGTGGGAGGGGGGGAATCCAAGAGACCCAGTACTTC. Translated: CASSLGSGRGGIQETQYF.

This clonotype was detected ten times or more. This CDR3 reads CASSLRNSRDPEAFF. Written as DNA, the CDR3 is TGTGCCAGCAGCTTGCGAAATAGCAGGGACCCTGAAGCTTTCTTT. The V and J genes are TRBV5-4 and TRBJ1-1, with TRBD1 as a possible D gene (5 bases). V shed 1 base and J shed 6 bases, with 16 bases lying between them. In germline, CDR1 is SGHNT, CDR2 YYREEE (reference sequence). The CDR3 has 15 amino acids.

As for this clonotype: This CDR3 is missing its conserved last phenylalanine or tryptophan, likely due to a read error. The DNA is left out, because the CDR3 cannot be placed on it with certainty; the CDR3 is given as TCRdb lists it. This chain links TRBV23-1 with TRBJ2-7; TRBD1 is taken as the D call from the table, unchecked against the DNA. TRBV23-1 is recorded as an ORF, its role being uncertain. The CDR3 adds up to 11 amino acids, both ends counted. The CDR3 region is CASSQRRSPEL.

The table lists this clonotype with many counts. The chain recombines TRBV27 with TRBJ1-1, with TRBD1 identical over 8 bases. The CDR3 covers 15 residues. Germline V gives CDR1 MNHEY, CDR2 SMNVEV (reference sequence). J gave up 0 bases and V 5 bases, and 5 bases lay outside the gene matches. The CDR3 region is CASSARDRLNTEAFF. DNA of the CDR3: TGTGCCAGCAGTGCCCGGGACAGGTTGAACACTGAAGCTTTCTTT.

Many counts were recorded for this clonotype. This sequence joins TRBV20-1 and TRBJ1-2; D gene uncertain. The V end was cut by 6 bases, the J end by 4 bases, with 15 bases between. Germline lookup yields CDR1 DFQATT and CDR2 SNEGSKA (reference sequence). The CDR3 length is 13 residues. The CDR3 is CSAPDGPSYGYTF. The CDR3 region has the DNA TGCAGTGCCCCGGACGGACCCTCCTATGGCTACACCTTC.

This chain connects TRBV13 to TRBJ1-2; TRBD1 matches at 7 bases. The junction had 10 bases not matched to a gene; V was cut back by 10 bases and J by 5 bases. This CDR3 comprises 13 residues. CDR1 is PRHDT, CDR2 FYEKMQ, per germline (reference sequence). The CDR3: CATRQGNFYGYTF. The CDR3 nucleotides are TGTGCCACCCGACAGGGAAACTTTTATGGCTACACCTTC.

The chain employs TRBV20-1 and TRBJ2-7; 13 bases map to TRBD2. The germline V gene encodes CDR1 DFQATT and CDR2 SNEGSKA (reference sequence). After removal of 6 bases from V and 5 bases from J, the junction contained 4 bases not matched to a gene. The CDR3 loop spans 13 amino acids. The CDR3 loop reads CSAPGLAGHEQYF. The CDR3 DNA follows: TGCAGTGCCCCGGGACTAGCGGGACACGAGCAGTACTTC.

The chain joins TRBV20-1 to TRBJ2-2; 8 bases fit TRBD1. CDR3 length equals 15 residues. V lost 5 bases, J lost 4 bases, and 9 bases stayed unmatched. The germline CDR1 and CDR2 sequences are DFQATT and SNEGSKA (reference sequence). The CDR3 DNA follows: TGCAGTGCTTACCGGGGCAGGGGGCCCACCGGGGAGCTGTTTTTT. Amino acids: CSAYRGRGPTGELFF.

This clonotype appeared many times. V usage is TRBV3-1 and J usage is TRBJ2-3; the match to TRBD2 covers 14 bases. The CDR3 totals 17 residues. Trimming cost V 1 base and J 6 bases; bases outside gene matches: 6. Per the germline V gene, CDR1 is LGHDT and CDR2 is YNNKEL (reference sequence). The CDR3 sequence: CASSQAGLAGVVDTQYF. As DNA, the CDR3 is TGTGCCAGCAGCCAAGCGGGACTAGCGGGAGTCGTGGATACGCAGTATTTT.

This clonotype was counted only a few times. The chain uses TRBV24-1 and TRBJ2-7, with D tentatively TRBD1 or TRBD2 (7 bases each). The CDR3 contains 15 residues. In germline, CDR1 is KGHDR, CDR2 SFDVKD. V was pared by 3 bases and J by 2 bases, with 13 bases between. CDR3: CATSDRGGQTYEQYF. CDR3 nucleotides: TGTGCCACCAGTGATAGGGGGGGACAGACCTACGAGCAGTACTTC.

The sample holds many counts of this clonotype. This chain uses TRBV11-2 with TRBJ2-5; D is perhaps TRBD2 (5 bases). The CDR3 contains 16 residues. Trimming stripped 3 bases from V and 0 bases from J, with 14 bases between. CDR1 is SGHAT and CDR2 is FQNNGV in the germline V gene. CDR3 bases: TGTGCCAGCAGCTTCGCGGGCGGCGGGTACCAAGAGACCCAGTACTTC. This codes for CASSFAGGGYQETQYF.

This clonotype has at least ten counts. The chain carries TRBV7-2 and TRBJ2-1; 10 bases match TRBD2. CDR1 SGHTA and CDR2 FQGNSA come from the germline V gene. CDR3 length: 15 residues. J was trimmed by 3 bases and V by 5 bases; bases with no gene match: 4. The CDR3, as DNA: TGTGCCAGCAGCCCACTAGCGGGGAACTACAATGAGCAGTTCTTC. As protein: CASSPLAGNYNEQFF. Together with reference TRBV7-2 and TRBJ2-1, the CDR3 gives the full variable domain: GAGVSQSPSNKVTEKGKDVELRCDPISGHTALYWYRQSLGQGLEFLIYFQGNSAPDKSGLPSDRFSAERTGGSVSTLTIQRTQQEDSAVYLCASSPLAGNYNEQFFGPGTRLTVL.

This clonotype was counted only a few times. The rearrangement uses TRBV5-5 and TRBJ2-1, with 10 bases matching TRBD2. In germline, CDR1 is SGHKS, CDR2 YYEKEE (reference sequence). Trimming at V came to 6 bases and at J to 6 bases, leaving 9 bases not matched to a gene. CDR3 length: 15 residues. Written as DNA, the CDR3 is TGTGCCAGCAACTCCGGGACTAGCGAGTCCAATGAGCAGTTCTTC. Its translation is CASNSGTSESNEQFF. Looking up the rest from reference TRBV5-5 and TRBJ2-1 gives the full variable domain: DAGVTQSPTHLIKTRGQQVTLRCSPISGHKSVSWYQQVLGQGPQFIFQYYEKEERGRGNFPDRFSARQFPNYSSELNVNALLLGDSALYLCASNSGTSESNEQFFGPGTRLTVL.

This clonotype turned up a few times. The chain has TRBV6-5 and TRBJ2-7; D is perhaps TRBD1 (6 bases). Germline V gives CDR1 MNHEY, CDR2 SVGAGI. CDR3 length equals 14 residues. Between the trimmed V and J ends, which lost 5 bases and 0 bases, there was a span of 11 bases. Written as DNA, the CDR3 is TGTGCCAGCAGTCAGGGGTTGTCCTCCTACGAGCAGTACTTC. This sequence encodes CASSQGLSSYEQYF.

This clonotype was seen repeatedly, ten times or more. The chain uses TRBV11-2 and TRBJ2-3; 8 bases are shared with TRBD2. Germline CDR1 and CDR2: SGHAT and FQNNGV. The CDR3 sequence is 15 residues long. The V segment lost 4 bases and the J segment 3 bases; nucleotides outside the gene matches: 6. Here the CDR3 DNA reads TGTGCCAGCAGCTCCAGCGGGAGAGGGACAGATACGCAGTATTTT. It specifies CASSSSGRGTDTQYF.